This T cell receptor (beta chain) was sequenced in a study of blood T cell repertoires in COVID-19. Turning to the study itself: Some COVID-19 samples were acute and others convalescent; all came from the United States, Italy and Spain. Nucleic acid was either cDNA or gDNA, and it came from T cells, B-cell-depleted T cells, or PBMCs.

Original handling: Estimated nucleated cell counts came from reference gene primer amplification. The repertoire was sequenced with immunoSEQ multiplex PCR; TCRdb's copy has only in-frame clones and lacks some. D and trimming were read from the DNA, whereas the V and J calls and clone size are those reported in that table. The table records 70,000 or so clones, approximately 75% of them present only once. This CDR3 is built from 12 residues. Deletions cut 6 bases from V and 3 bases from J, with 8 bases between. Germline V lookup: CDR1 MDHEN, CDR2 SYDVKM. The sequence was obtained from a human donor in a cohort sampled during active COVID-19. The V gene is TRBV28, the J gene TRBJ1-2, with D maybe TRBD1 (6 bases). Sequencing was carried out using peripheral blood. For the CDR3, the DNA is TGTGCCAGCAGACAGGGACACTATGGCTACACCTTC. Amino acid sequence: CASRQGHYGYTF.